This T cell receptor (beta chain) was sequenced during a study of shared clonotypes between healthy human individuals. Findings of the study overall: What limited the represented genetic and exposure-history diversity was the small number of donors.

Germline V CDR1 and CDR2: SGHAT, FQNNGV. The J segment lost 5 bases and the V segment lost 6 bases, leaving 12 bases of the junction unmatched. The CDR3 loop spans 15 amino acids. This clone was counted a single time. Its antigen is still unknown. Assay used: immunoSEQ multiplex PCR; TCRdb lists only in-frame clones, some missing. The data hold over 700,000 clones, with around 77% observed a single time. V usage is TRBV11-2 and J usage is TRBJ2-7; 8 nucleotides align to TRBD2. The TCR was taken from a woman younger than 45 in good health. The sample was memory CD4+ T cells sorted from blood. Subset defined: CD45RA-negative fraction. CDR3 protein: CASRPPGGRKNEQYF. The CDR3 bases are TGTGCCAGCAGGCCTCCGGGGGGGCGTAAGAACGAGCAGTACTTC.